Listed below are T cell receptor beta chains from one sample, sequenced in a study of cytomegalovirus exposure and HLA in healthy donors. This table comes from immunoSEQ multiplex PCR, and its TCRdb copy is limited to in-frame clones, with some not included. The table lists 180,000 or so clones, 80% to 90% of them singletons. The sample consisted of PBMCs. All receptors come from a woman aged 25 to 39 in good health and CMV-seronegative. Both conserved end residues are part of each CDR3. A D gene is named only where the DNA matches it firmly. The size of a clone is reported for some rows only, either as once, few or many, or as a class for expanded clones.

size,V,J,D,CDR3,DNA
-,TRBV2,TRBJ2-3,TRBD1,CATFTTGTGTDTQYF,TGTGCCACCTTCACTACCGGGACAGGCACAGATACGCAGTATTTT
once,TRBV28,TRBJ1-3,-,CASRTPVVGNTIYF,TGTGCCAGCAGAACTCCGGTCGTTGGAAACACCATATATTTT
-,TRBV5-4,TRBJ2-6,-,CASSLQGSGANVLTF,TGTGCCAGCAGCCTGCAGGGCTCTGGGGCCAACGTCCTGACTTTC
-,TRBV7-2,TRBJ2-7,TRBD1,CASSFTVGTGTYEQYF,TGTGCCAGCAGCTTTACAGTCGGGACAGGTACCTACGAGCAGTACTTC
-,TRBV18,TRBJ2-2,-,CASSPNPTGELFF,TGTGCCAGCTCACCAAATCCGACCGGGGAGCTGTTTTTT
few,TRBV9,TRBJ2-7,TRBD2,CASSDLAGGGEQYF,TGTGCCAGCAGCGACCTAGCGGGAGGCGGCGAGCAGTACTTC
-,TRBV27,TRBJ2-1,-,CASSSRGGQGSYNEQFF,TGTGCCAGCAGTTCCCGCGGGGGCCAGGGCTCCTACAATGAGCAGTTCTTC
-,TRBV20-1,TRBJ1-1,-,CSTGNTEAFF,TGCAGCACGGGGAACACTGAAGCTTTCTTT
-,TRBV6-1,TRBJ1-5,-,CASSPGTFSNQPQHF,TGTGCCAGCAGCCCTGGGACATTTAGCAATCAGCCCCAGCATTTT
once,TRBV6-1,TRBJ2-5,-,CASRDPGRQGETQYF,TGTGCCAGCAGGGACCCGGGGAGGCAAGGGGAGACCCAGTACTTC
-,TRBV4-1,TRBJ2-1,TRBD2,CASARPAGEQVSYNEQFF,TGCGCCAGCGCGCGGCCAGCGGGAGAACAAGTCTCCTACAATGAGCAGTTCTTC
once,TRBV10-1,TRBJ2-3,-,CASSASRGGSTQYF,TGCGCCAGCAGTGCCTCAAGGGGGGGGAGTACGCAGTATTTT
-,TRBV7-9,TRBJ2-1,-,CASRADRGNYNEQFF,TGTGCCAGCAGGGCGGACAGAGGGAACTACAATGAGCAGTTCTTC
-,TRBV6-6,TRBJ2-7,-,CASNAGAVYEQYF,TGTGCCAGCAATGCAGGGGCTGTTTACGAGCAGTACTTC
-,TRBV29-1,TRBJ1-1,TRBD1,CSVWDSLNTEAFF,TGCAGCGTTTGGGACAGCTTGAACACTGAAGCTTTCTTT
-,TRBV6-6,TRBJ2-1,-,CASSDKTGIHEQFF,TGTGCCAGCAGTGACAAAACAGGAATCCATGAGCAGTTCTTC
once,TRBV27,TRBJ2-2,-,CASSLVGARTGELFF,TGTGCCAGCAGTTTAGTGGGGGCCCGAACCGGGGAGCTGTTTTTT
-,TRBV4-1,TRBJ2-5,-,CASSQGLAETQYF,TGCGCCAGCAGCCAAGGGCTAGCTGAGACCCAGTACTTC
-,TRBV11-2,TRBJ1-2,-,CASSLNRRGNGYTF,TGTGCCAGCAGCTTAAACCGAAGGGGTAATGGCTACACCTTC
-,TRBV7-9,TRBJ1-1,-,CASSFSPPTEAFF,TGTGCCAGCAGCTTTAGTCCCCCTACTGAAGCTTTCTTT
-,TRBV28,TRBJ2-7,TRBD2,CASSSTWREAYDYEQYF,TGTGCCAGCAGTTCGACTTGGCGGGAGGCATATGACTACGAGCAGTACTTC
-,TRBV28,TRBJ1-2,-,CASSNPQGYTF,TGTGCCAGCAGTAACCCTCAGGGCTACACCTTC
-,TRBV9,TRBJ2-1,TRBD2,CASSPRLAGYNEQFF,TGTGCCAGCAGCCCCCGACTAGCGGGCTACAATGAGCAGTTCTTC
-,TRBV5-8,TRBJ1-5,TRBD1,CASSLGTGGPGDQPQHF,TGTGCCAGCAGCTTGGGGACAGGGGGGCCCGGGGATCAGCCCCAGCATTTT
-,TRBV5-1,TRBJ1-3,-,CASSLGRSSGNTIYF,TGCGCCAGCAGCTTGGGACGGAGCTCTGGAAACACCATATATTTT
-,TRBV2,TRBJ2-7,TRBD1,CASTNRGDEQYF,TGTGCCAGCACCAACAGGGGGGACGAGCAGTACTTC
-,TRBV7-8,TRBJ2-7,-,CASSSPLSYEQYF,TGTGCCAGCAGCTCCCCTCTCTCCTACGAGCAGTACTTC
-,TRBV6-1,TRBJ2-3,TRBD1,CASRTDRGWDTQYF,TGTGCCAGCAGAACGGACAGGGGCTGGGATACGCAGTATTTT
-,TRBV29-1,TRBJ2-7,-,CSVQQTDVYEQYF,TGCAGCGTTCAACAGACAGACGTCTACGAGCAGTACTTC
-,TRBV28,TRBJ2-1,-,CASTPGGSYNEQFF,TGTGCCAGCACCCCCGGCGGGTCCTACAATGAGCAGTTCTTC
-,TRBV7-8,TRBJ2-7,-,CASSQWGRGRKVSYEQYF,TGTGCCAGCAGCCAGTGGGGGCGAGGCCGGAAAGTCTCCTACGAGCAGTACTTC
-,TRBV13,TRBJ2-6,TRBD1,CASSPSGTGGIAGANVLTF,TGTGCCAGCAGCCCCTCCGGGACAGGGGGCATCGCTGGGGCCAACGTCCTGACTTTC
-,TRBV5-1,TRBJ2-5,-,CASSLVSGEETQYF,TGCGCCAGCAGCTTGGTTTCAGGGGAAGAGACCCAGTACTTC
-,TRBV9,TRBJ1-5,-,CASSPAVGFRNQGPQHF,TGTGCCAGCAGCCCGGCCGTCGGTTTTCGGAATCAGGGGCCCCAGCATTTT
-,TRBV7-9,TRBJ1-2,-,CASSPHRGGNYGYTF,TGTGCCAGCAGCCCACATCGGGGGGGGAACTATGGCTACACCTTC
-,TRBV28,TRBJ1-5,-,CASTPSGDGQPQHF,TGTGCCAGCACCCCAAGCGGGGACGGTCAGCCCCAGCATTTT
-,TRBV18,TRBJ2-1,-,CASSLTRQYNEQFF,TGTGCCAGCTCCCTAACGAGACAGTACAATGAGCAGTTCTTC
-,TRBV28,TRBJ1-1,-,CASSPAAVIMNTEAFF,TGTGCCAGCAGCCCGGCCGCGGTCATTATGAACACTGAAGCTTTCTTT
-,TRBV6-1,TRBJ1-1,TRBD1,CASSGRGQTEAFF,TGTGCCAGCAGTGGCAGGGGGCAAACTGAAGCTTTCTTT
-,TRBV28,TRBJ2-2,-,CASSLRYTGELFF,TGTGCCAGCAGTTTACGGTACACCGGGGAGCTGTTTTTT
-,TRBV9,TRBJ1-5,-,CASSGASNQPQHF,TGTGCCAGCAGCGGAGCGAGCAATCAGCCCCAGCATTTT
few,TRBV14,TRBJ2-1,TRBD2,CASSPGGIEDEQFF,TGTGCCAGCAGCCCCGGGGGGATAGAGGATGAGCAGTTCTTC
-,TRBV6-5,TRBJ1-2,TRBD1,CASSPDRAPNYGYTF,TGTGCCAGCAGTCCGGACAGGGCCCCTAACTATGGCTACACCTTC
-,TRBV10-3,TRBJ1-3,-,CAISRRGEPGNTIYF,TGTGCCATCAGCCGACGCGGGGAACCTGGAAACACCATATATTTT
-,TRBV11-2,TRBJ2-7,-,CASSLDLGGVSYEQYF,TGTGCCAGCAGCTTAGACCTCGGCGGGGTATCCTACGAGCAGTACTTC
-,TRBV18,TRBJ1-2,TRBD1,CASSPPGQYYGYTF,TGTGCCAGCTCACCCCCGGGACAGTACTATGGCTACACCTTC
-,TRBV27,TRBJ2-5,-,CATKGAAGETQYF,TGTGCTACTAAAGGGGCCGCGGGGGAGACCCAGTACTTC
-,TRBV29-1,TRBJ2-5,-,CSVDRAGETQYF,TGCAGCGTTGACAGGGCCGGAGAGACCCAGTACTTC
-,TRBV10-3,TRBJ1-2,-,CAISGGRRHSNYGYTF,TGTGCCATCAGTGGGGGGCGTAGACACTCTAACTATGGCTACACCTTC
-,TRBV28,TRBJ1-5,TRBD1,CASRGTGVDQPQHF,TGTGCCAGCAGGGGGACAGGGGTTGATCAGCCCCAGCATTTT
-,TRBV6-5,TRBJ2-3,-,CASSYSRRSGTDTQYF,TGTGCCAGCAGTTACTCGAGAAGGTCGGGAACAGATACGCAGTATTTT
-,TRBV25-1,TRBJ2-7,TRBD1,CASRDRGSYEQYF,TGTGCCTCCAGGGACAGGGGGTCCTACGAGCAGTACTTC
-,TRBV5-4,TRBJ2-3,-,CASSLGEGGTDTQYF,TGTGCCAGCAGCTTGGGAGAGGGTGGCACAGATACGCAGTATTTT
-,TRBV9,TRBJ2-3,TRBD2,CASSAAGTSGPDTQYF,TGTGCCAGCAGCGCCGCAGGGACTAGCGGGCCAGATACGCAGTATTTT
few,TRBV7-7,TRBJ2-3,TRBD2,CASSATSGGSDTQYF,TGTGCTAGCAGTGCGACTAGCGGGGGATCAGATACGCAGTATTTT